This TCR beta chain appears in the sequencing data of a study of blood T cell repertoires in COVID-19 (dated by TCRdb to the early 2020s). General notes on the study: Samples covering the acute and convalescent phases of COVID-19 were provided by collaborators in the United States, Italy and Spain. The dataset comprised deeply sampled blood TCRbeta repertoires from subjects exposed to, actively infected with, or recovered from COVID-19. Where HLA class I and class II types were available, the types were taken from metadata supplied by the sample provider, not from assay-based typing. The repertoires were released in a freely available public database meant as a resource for research on the immune response to SARS-CoV-2. Samples came from the ongoing ImmuneRACE study (first 160 participants) plus 1,254 subjects from 6 global collaborators. The sample metadata nearly always contained a de-identified subject ID, COVID-19 status, age in years and sex. The prospective study material was composed of cDNA or gDNA derived from T cells, B-cell-depleted T cells, or PBMCs. Overall study outcomes, separate from this receptor: Clinical and demographic metadata were provided uncurated, with the amount varying by source and participant.

The collaborating institutions used their own protocols to collect whole blood in K2EDTA tubes. Collaborator samples were shipped for TCRbeta analysis as frozen whole blood, isolated PBMCs, or DNA extracted from either sample type. Inclusive of the bounding cysteine and phenylalanine, the CDR3 is 12 residues long. The sequence is cut down to CDR3 DNA, 36 bases in frame from base 1. V was cut back by 2 bases and J by 10 bases, leaving a gap of 9 bases between them. As encoded in the germline V gene, CDR1 is SGHTA while CDR2 is FQGTGA. The immunoSEQ Assay, a bias-controlled multiplex PCR, was used to amplify TCRbeta CDR3 regions from genomic DNA. The original pipeline was this. Within the assay, amplification of reference gene primers was used to estimate how many nucleated cells each sample contained. Sequence reads were collapsed and filtered to measure the absolute abundance of every unique TCRbeta CDR3 rearrangement. For each sample, productive Simpson clonality was calculated as the square root of Simpson's diversity index across productive rearrangements. TCRdb took over this immuneACCESS table, retaining in-frame rearrangements with V and J assigned. Such tables are incomplete; in checked studies, under half of the missing clones stem from an unresolved V gene, and the remainder is unexplained. The DNA was the basis for D and trimming; V, J and clone size are from that table. The sample table shows some 190,000 clones, and roughly 81% are seen once. The top ten clonotypes cover 5.1% of the sample.

As for this clone: Its antigen is not yet known. Qualities for individual bases were not recorded, and no much larger clone is one base off.

This chain joins TRBV7-3 to TRBJ2-1, with the D gene too uncertain to name. This sequence originates from a woman between 65 and 79 years old with active or convalescent COVID-19. Material for sequencing was peripheral blood. The DNA sequence is TGTGCCAGCAGCTTAGGCGGCACCGAGCAGTTCTTC. Its translation reads: CASSLGGTEQFF.